This T cell receptor beta chain was observed in a study of CD8 T cells in ankylosing spondylitis. Libraries for TCR beta were made by quantitative 5'-RACE with molecular barcodes. TCRdb fed the 5' RACE reads into MiXCR, producing one record per CDR3 protein. The data contain about 360,000 distinct CDR3 sequences, about 20% of them singletons. Study-wide points: From matched ankylosing spondylitis synovial fluid, disease-linked clones were reportedly recovered at significantly enriched levels. In synovial fluid and blood from reactive arthritis, some motif variants were previously reported.

This CDR3 contains 12 residues. V was cut by 2 bases and J by 6 bases, with 9 bases left in between. The V gene's germline CDR1 is SQVTM and CDR2 ANQGSEA. On this clonotype: Its antigen is unknown.

V usage is TRBV29-1 and J usage is TRBJ2-3; D is unclear. The sequenced material came from blood, either unsorted or a sorted T cell fraction (not recorded which). This receptor was obtained from a male donor with ankylosing spondylitis or in good health (not recorded which). In DNA, the CDR3 is TGCAGCGTTGAATCGCGCTGGGATACGCAGTATTTT. Translating it yields CSVESRWDTQYF.